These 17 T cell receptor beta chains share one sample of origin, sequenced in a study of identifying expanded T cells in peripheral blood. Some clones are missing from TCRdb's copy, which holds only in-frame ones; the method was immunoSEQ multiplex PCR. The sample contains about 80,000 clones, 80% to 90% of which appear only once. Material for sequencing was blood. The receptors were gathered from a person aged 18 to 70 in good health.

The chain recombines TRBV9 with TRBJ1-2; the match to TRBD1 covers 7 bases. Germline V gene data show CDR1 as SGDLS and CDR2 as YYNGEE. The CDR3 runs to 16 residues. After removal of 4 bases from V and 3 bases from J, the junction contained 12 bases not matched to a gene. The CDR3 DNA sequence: TGTGCCAGCAGCAATAACCCAGGGGGGGTGGACTATGGCTACACCTTC. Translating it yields CASSNNPGGVDYGYTF.

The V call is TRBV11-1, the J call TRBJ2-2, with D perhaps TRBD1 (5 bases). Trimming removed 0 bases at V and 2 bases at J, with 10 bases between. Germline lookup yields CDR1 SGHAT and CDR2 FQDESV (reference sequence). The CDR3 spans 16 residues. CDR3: CASSLAAGLNTGELFF. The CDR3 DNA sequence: TGTGCCAGCAGCTTAGCGGCAGGGTTAAACACCGGGGAGCTGTTTTTT.

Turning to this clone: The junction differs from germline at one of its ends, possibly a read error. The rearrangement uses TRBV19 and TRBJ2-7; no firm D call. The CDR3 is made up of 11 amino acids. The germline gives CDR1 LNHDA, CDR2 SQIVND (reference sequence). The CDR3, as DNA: TGTGCCAGTAGTGTAGACCGCGAGCAGTACTTC. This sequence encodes CASSVDREQYF.

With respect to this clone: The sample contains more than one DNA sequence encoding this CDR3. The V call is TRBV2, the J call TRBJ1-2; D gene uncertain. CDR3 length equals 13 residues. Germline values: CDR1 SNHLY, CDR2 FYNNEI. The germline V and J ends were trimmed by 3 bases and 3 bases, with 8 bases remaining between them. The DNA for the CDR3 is TGTGCCAGCAGTGAGGAGCGCGACTATGGCTACACCTTC. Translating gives CASSEERDYGYTF.

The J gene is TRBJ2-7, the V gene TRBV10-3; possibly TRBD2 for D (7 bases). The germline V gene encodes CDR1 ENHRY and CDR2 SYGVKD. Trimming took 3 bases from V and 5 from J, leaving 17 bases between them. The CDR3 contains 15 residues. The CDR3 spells CAISEGGAGPHEQYF. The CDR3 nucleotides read TGTGCCATCAGTGAAGGGGGGGCCGGCCCCCACGAGCAGTACTTC.

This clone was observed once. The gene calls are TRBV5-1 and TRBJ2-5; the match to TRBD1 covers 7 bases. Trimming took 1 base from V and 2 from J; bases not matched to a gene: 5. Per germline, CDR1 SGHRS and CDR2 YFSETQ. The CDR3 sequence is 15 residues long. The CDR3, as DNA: TGCGCCAGCAGCTTGTCGGGACAGACTCAAGAGACCCAGTACTTC. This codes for CASSLSGQTQETQYF.

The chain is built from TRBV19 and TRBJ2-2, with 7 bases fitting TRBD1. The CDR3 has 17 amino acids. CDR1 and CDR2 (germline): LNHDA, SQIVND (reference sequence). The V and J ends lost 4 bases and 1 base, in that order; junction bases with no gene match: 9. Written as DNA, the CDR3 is TGTGCCAGTAGTACGGGACAGCCACCAGGGAACACCGGGGAGCTGTTTTTT. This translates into CASSTGQPPGNTGELFF.

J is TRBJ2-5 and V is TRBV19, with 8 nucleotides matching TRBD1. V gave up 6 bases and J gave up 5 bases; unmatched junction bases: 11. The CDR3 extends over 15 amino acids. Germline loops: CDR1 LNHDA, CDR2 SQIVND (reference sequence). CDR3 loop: CASRFVRGRGETQYF. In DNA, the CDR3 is TGTGCCAGTAGATTCGTCAGGGGGCGCGGGGAGACCCAGTACTTC.

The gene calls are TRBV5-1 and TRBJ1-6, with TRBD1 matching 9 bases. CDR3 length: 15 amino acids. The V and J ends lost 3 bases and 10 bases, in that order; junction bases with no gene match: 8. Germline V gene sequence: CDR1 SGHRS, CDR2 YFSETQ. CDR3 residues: CASSSQDRGGSPLHF. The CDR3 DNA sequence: TGCGCCAGCAGCTCGCAGGACAGGGGTGGGTCACCCCTCCACTTT. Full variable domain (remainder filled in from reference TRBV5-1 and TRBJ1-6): KAGVTQTPRYLIKTRGQQVTLSCSPISGHRSVSWYQQTPGQGLQFLFEYFSETQRNKGNFPGRFSGRQFSNSRSEMNVSTLELGDSALYLCASSSQDRGGSPLHFGNGTRLTVT.

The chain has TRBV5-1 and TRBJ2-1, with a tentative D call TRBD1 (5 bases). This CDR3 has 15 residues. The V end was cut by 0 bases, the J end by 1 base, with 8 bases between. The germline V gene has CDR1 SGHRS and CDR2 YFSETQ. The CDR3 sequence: CASSLDQGSYNEQFF. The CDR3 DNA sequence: TGCGCCAGCAGCTTGGATCAGGGTTCCTACAATGAGCAGTTCTTC.

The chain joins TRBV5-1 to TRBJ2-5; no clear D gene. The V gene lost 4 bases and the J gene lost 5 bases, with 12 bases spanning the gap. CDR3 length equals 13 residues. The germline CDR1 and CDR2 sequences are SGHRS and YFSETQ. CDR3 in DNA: TGCGCCAGCAGCATTTCTCTACGGGAGACCCAGTACTTC. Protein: CASSISLRETQYF.

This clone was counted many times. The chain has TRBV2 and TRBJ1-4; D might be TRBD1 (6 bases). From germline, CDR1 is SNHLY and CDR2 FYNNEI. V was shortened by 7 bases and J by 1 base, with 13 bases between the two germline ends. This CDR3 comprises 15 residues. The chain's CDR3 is CASTEGGITNEKLFF. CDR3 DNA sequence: TGTGCCAGCACCGAGGGGGGGATAACTAATGAAAAACTGTTTTTT.

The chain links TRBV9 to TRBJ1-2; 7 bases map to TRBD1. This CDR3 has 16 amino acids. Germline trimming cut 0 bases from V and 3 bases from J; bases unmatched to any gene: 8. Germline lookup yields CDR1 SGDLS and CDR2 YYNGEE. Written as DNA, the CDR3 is TGTGCCAGCAGCGTAGTTAAGAGAGGGACAGACTATGGCTACACCTTC. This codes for CASSVVKRGTDYGYTF.

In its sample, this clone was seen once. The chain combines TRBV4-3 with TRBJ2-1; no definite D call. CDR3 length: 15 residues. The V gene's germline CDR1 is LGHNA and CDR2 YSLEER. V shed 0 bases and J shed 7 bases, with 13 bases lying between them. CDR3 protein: CASSQERNVANEQFF. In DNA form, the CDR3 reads TGCGCCAGCAGCCAAGAACGGAACGTAGCTAATGAGCAGTTCTTC.

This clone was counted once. The CDR3 DNA sequence: TGTGCCAGCTCACCTAGCGGGAGTGGGTACGAGCAGTACTTC. Translated, it gives CASSPSGSGYEQYF. J is TRBJ2-7 and V is TRBV18; 9 bases fit TRBD2. The junction had 4 bases not matched to a gene; V was cut back by 3 bases and J by 4 bases. CDR1 and CDR2 from the germline V gene are KGHSH and LQKENI. The CDR3 runs to 14 residues.

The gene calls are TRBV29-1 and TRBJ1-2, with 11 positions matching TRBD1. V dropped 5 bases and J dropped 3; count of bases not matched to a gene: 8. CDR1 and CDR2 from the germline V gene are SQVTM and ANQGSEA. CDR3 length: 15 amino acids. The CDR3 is CSVRTGGRLHYGYTF. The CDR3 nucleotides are TGCAGCGTTAGGACAGGGGGCCGACTTCACTATGGCTACACCTTC.

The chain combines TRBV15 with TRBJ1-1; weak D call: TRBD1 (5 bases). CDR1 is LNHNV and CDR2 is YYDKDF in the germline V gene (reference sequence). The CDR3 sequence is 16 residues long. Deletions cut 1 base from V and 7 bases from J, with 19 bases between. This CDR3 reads CATSRGGGSGGDEAFF. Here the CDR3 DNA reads TGTGCCACCAGCAGAGGGGGTGGGTCAGGAGGGGATGAAGCTTTCTTT.